A single sample is the source of the 17 T cell receptor beta chains below, sequenced in a study of blood T cell repertoires in COVID-19. The data were produced by immunoSEQ multiplex PCR, yet TCRdb's version contains in-frame clones alone and is incomplete. The table includes about 230,000 clones, roughly 84% detected once. Sequenced material: peripheral blood. The receptors shown here come from a man aged 35-49 years with acute or convalescent COVID-19.

V gene TRBV4-2 combines with J gene TRBJ2-2; TRBD2 agrees at 8 bases. The ends lost 1 base at V and 6 bases at J; junction bases unmatched: 7. Germline lookup yields CDR1 LGHNA and CDR2 YNFKEQ. CDR3 length: 16 residues. The CDR3, as DNA: TGTGCCAGCAGCCAAGTATCCGGGAGGGGTCCCGGGGAGCTGTTTTTT. Translating gives CASSQVSGRGPGELFF.

The chain joins TRBV5-5 to TRBJ1-1; the D is unclear. This CDR3 contains 12 residues. Germline V lookup: CDR1 SGHKS, CDR2 YYEKEE (reference sequence). Trimming took off 0 bases at V and 5 bases at J, with 5 bases between the two ends. In nucleotides, the CDR3 is TGTGCCAGCAGCTTGGCGGTAACTGAAGCTTTCTTT. It codes for CASSLAVTEAFF.

The chain employs TRBV4-2 and TRBJ2-5, with 8 bases lining up with TRBD2. Germline CDR1 reads LGHNA; CDR2 reads YNFKEQ. The CDR3 runs to 15 residues. The J segment lost 5 bases and the V segment lost 0 bases, leaving 5 bases of the junction unmatched. This chain's CDR3 is CASSQEAGVGETQYF. CDR3 in DNA: TGTGCCAGCAGCCAAGAAGCGGGAGTCGGGGAGACCCAGTACTTC.

This CDR3 is CASSSTQGAGNTIYF. The CDR3 nucleotides are TGCGCCAGCAGCAGTACCCAGGGGGCCGGAAACACCATATATTTT. This chain uses TRBV5-1 with TRBJ1-3, with 8 bases matching TRBD1. The CDR3 has 15 residues. Germline loops: CDR1 SGHRS, CDR2 YFSETQ. V gave up 4 bases and J gave up 4 bases; unmatched junction bases: 7.

In its sample, this clone was seen a few times. This chain uses TRBV6-5 with TRBJ1-3; D not resolved. Germline CDR1 MNHEY, CDR2 SVGAGI. Between the trimmed V and J ends, which lost 4 bases and 0 bases, there was a span of 13 bases. The CDR3 contains 16 residues. CDR3 DNA sequence: TGTGCCAGCAGTTTGAACTCCCCGAGCTCTGGAAACACCATATATTTT. Amino acid sequence: CASSLNSPSSGNTIYF.

A word on this clone: The sample contains more than one DNA sequence encoding this CDR3. This chain joins TRBV18 and TRBJ1-1, with 7 bases matching TRBD1. The V gene end was trimmed by 3 bases and the J gene end by 2 bases; junction bases not matched to a gene: 3. Germline V CDR1 and CDR2: KGHSH, LQKENI. The CDR3 extends over 14 amino acids. CDR3 DNA: TGTGCCAGCTCACCCCGACAGGGAAACACTGAAGCTTTCTTT. It codes for CASSPRQGNTEAFF. Full variable domain (outside the CDR3, taken from reference TRBV18 and TRBJ1-1): NAGVMQNPRHLVRRRGQEARLRCSPMKGHSHVYWYRQLPEEGLKFMVYLQKENIIDESGMPKERFSAEFPKEGPSILRIQQVVRGDSAAYFCASSPRQGNTEAFFGQGTRLTVV.

This chain connects TRBV6-5 to TRBJ2-6; D tentatively reads TRBD1 or TRBD2 (7 bases each). The CDR3 extends over 15 amino acids. Trimming removed 6 bases from V and 5 bases from J, with 14 bases in between. Germline V gene data show CDR1 as MNHEY and CDR2 as SVGAGI. This CDR3 is CASRYRGGRANVLTF. The CDR3 DNA sequence: TGTGCCAGCAGATACAGGGGAGGGAGGGCCAACGTCCTGACTTTC.

The chain links TRBV11-2 to TRBJ1-4; D perhaps matches TRBD1 (5 bases). Germline V lookup: CDR1 SGHAT, CDR2 FQNNGV. The germline V and J ends were trimmed by 5 bases and 4 bases, with 14 bases remaining between them. This CDR3 is built from 15 residues. The CDR3, as DNA: TGTGCCAGCAGCAGAAGGGGACTGATTAATGAAAAACTGTTTTTT. It encodes CASSRRGLINEKLFF.

This clone was recorded only once. This chain links TRBV27 with TRBJ1-1, with a possible D match to TRBD1 (6 bases). Germline CDR1 reads MNHEY; CDR2 reads SMNVEV (reference sequence). V shed 6 bases and J shed 6 bases, with 11 bases lying between them. This CDR3 spans 12 amino acids. CDR3 nucleotides: TGTGCCAGCAGAGGGGGGGCGGCTGAAGCTTTCTTT. Amino acid sequence: CASRGGAAEAFF.

As DNA, the CDR3 is TGTGCCAGCTCAGACAGGGTTGGTGAGCAGTTCTTC. This codes for CASSDRVGEQFF. J is TRBJ2-1 and V is TRBV18; 7 bases are a match to TRBD1. Germline CDR1 and CDR2: KGHSH and LQKENI. The V and J ends lost 5 bases and 9 bases, in that order; junction bases with no gene match: 4. The CDR3 covers 12 residues.

The chain is built from TRBV28 and TRBJ1-2, with 7 positions matching TRBD1. CDR1 and CDR2 (germline): MDHEN, SYDVKM. V lost 4 bases to trimming and J lost 3 bases; unmatched junction nucleotides: 11. The CDR3 runs to 16 residues. CDR3 sequence: CASSSGQERGYYGYTF. The CDR3 DNA reads as TGTGCCAGCAGTTCCGGACAGGAAAGGGGATACTATGGCTACACCTTC.

About this clone itself: This specimen includes other DNA sequences encoding the same CDR3. V and J are TRBV6-5 and TRBJ2-7; 10 bases are a match to TRBD2. Germline-derived CDR1 and CDR2 are MNHEY and SVGAGI. V shed 6 bases, J shed 4 bases, and the junction held 9 bases outside the gene matches. The CDR3 length is 15 residues. CDR3 sequence: CASRATSGPSYEQYF. CDR3 DNA sequence: TGTGCCAGCAGGGCGACTAGCGGGCCCTCTTACGAGCAGTACTTC.

The gene calls are TRBV19 and TRBJ1-5; 9 bases match TRBD1. The trim removed 7 bases at V and 6 bases at J, leaving 7 bases unmatched. Germline lookup yields CDR1 LNHDA and CDR2 SQIVND (reference sequence). This CDR3 comprises 14 residues. The CDR3 region is CASTIGQGSQPQHF. In DNA, the CDR3 is TGTGCCAGTACCATTGGACAGGGGAGTCAGCCCCAGCATTTT.

The J gene is TRBJ1-1, the V gene TRBV9; D gene uncertain. V lost 4 bases to trimming and J lost 12 bases, with 16 bases between them. From germline, CDR1 is SGDLS and CDR2 YYNGEE. This CDR3 spans 12 amino acids. The CDR3 DNA reads TGTGCCAGCAGCCCCTATATGGGCGAACCTTTCTTT. This gives the protein CASSPYMGEPFF.

The CDR3 DNA follows: TGTGCCAGCAGTCACGGCGGGAGACTAGCGGGTTCCCCCGAGCAGTACTTC. This encodes CASSHGGRLAGSPEQYF. The chain links TRBV6-6 to TRBJ2-7; 10 nucleotides align to TRBD2. Germline assignment: CDR1 MNHNY and CDR2 SVGAGI (reference sequence). With 5 bases clipped from V and 6 bases from J, the junction kept 16 bases outside the gene matches. This CDR3 spans 17 amino acids.

As to this clone: An end of the junction does not agree with germline; a read error may underlie this. The J gene is TRBJ2-2, the V gene TRBV10-2; D may be TRBD1 (7 bases). CDR3 length: 14 amino acids. Germline loops: CDR1 WSHSY, CDR2 SAAADI. CDR3 residues: CASREGAKTGELFF. For the CDR3, the DNA is TGCGCCAGCAGGGAGGGGGCGAAGACCGGGGAGCTGTTTTTT.

The chain recombines TRBV19 with TRBJ1-1, with no clear D. This CDR3 is built from 13 residues. Germline V gives CDR1 LNHDA, CDR2 SQIVND (reference sequence). Deletions cut 3 bases from V and 0 bases from J, with 5 bases between. CDR3 sequence (DNA): TGTGCCAGTAGTATGGCAGTGAACACTGAAGCTTTCTTT. Translating gives CASSMAVNTEAFF.